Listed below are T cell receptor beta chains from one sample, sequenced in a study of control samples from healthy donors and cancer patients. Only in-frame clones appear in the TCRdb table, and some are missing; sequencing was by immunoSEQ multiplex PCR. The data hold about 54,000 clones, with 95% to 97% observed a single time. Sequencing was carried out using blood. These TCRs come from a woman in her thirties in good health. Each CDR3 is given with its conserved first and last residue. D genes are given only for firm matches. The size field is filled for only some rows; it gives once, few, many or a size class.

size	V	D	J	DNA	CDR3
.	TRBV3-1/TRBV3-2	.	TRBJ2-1	TGTGCCAGCAGCCAAGCGTGGGGCGGGGAGAATGAGCAGTTCTTC	CASSQAWGGENEQFF
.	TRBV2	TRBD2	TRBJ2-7	TGTGCCAGCAGTGTGGGACTAGCGAGCGAGCAGTACTTC	CASSVGLASEQYF
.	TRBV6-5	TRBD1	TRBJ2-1	TGTGCCAGCAGTCGGGACAGCTACAATGAGCAGTTCTTC	CASSRDSYNEQFF
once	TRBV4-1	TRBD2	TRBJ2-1	TGCGCCAGCAGCCAACCAGAGATAGCGGGAGGGCCCATGGATGAGCAGTTCTTC	CASSQPEIAGGPMDEQFF
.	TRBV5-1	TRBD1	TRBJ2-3	TGCGCCAGCAGAAAGGACAGGGAGACAGATACGCAGTATTTT	CASRKDRETDTQYF
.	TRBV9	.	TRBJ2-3	TGTGCCAGCAGCGTTGGCACAGATACGCAGTATTTT	CASSVGTDTQYF
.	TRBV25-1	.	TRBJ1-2	TGTGCCAGCAGTGAGTCCGGTGCAGGGGCCAACTATGGCTACACCTTC	CASSESGAGANYGYTF
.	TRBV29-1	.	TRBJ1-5	TGCAGCGTTGGTACTGGCAGTGGGAGCAATCAGCCCCAGCATTTT	CSVGTGSGSNQPQHF
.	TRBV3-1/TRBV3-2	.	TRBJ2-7	TGTGCCAGCAGCCAACCGGGACAAGAATCCTACGAGCAGTACTTC	CASSQPGQESYEQYF
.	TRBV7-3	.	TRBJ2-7	TGTGCCAGCAGCTTGGACCCTGGAGCGGTCGAGCAGTACTTC	CASSLDPGAVEQYF
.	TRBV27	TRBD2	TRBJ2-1	TGTGCCAGCAGTTTAGCCGGGACTAGATACAATGAGCAGTTCTTC	CASSLAGTRYNEQFF
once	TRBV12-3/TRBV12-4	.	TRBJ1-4	TGTGCCAGCAGTTCTACGGACGGAAAACTGTTTTTT	CASSSTDGKLFF
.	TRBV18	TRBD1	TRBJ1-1	TGTGCCAGCTCATCATACAGGGGCCCGGACCCGAACACTGAAGCTTTCTTT	CASSSYRGPDPNTEAFF
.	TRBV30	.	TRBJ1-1	TGTGCCTGGAGTGTTGAAGCAAACACTGAAGCTTTCTTT	CAWSVEANTEAFF
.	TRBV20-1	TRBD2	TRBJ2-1	TGCAGTGCTAGTAGACTAGCGGGAGGGGAGCAGTTCTTC	CSASRLAGGEQFF
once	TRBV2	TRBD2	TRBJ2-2	TGTGCCAGCAGGGGCGGTGGGGGGGTGGTGACCGGGGAGCTGTTTTTT	CASRGGGGVVTGELFF
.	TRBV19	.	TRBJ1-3	TGTGCCAGTAGTCCGGGGACGACCAGCTCTGGAAACACCATATATTTT	CASSPGTTSSGNTIYF
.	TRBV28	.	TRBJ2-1	TGTGCCAGCAGTTTAAGCCGGGCCCAGGGCAATGAGCAGTTCTTC	CASSLSRAQGNEQFF
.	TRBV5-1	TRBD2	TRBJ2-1	TGCGCCAGCAGCTTGGGGGATAGCGGGCACAATGAGCAGTTCTTC	CASSLGDSGHNEQFF
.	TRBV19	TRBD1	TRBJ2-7	TGTGCCAGTAGCCTCACAGGGGTAAACGAGCAGTACTTC	CASSLTGVNEQYF
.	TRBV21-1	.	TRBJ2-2	TGTGCCAGCAGCAAAGGATCTGGCACAGGGGGCTTCACCGGGGAGCTGTTTTTT	CASSKGSGTGGFTGELFF
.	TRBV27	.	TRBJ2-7	TGTGCCAGCAGTAACGGGGCAACCTACGAGCAGTACTTC	CASSNGATYEQYF
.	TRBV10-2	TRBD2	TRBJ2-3	TGCGCCAGCCAAAGACTAGCGAGCACAGATACGCAGTATTTT	CASQRLASTDTQYF
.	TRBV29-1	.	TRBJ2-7	TGCAGCGTTGGGGGCCCTTCCTACGAGCAGTACTTC	CSVGGPSYEQYF
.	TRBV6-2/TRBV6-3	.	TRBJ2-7	TGTGCCAGCAGTTACTCCAGTGCCTACGAGCAGTACTTC	CASSYSSAYEQYF
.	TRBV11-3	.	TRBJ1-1	TGTGCCAGCAGCTTAAGAGGGGGGGACACTGAAGCTTTCTTT	CASSLRGGDTEAFF
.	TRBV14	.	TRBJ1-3	TGTGCCAGCATTCGTCTTAGGTTATCTGGAAACACCATATATTTT	CASIRLRLSGNTIYF
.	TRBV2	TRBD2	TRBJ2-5	TGTGCCAGCAGGTGGACTAGCGGACAAGAGACCCAGTACTTC	CASRWTSGQETQYF
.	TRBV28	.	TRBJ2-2	TGTGCCAGCAGTTTACTAGGAGCGGTGGGGGAGCTGTTTTTT	CASSLLGAVGELFF
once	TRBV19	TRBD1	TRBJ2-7	TGTGCCAGTTCCCCTGACAGGGGAGGCTACGAGCAGTACTTC	CASSPDRGGYEQYF
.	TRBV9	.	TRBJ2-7	TGTGCCAGCAGCGTAGGCGGGGTAGACTACGAGCAGTACTTC	CASSVGGVDYEQYF
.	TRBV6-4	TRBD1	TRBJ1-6	TGTGCCAGCAGTGACGTCGGGACAGGCCAGAAACCCCTCCACTTT	CASSDVGTGQKPLHF
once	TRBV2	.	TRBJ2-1	TGTGCCAGCAGTGTAGCTGTTGAGCAGTTCTTC	CASSVAVEQFF
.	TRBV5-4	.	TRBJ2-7	TGTGCCAGCAGCTTAAAATCCGGATCAGACGGCGAGCAGTACTTC	CASSLKSGSDGEQYF
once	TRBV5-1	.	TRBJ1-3	TGCGCCAGCAGCCAAGACAGTAGCTCTGGAAACACCATATATTTT	CASSQDSSSGNTIYF
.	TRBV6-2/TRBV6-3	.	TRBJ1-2	TGTGCCAGCAGTGACGCAAAGGGATTCCCGCGGGGCTACACCTTC	CASSDAKGFPRGYTF
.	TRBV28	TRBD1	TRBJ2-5	TGTGCCAGCAGTTTAGGGTGGACAGGGCGACCTCAAGAGACCCAGTACTTC	CASSLGWTGRPQETQYF
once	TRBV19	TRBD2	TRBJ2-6	TGTGCCAGTAGACCGGGGACTAGCGGGAGCGGGGCCAACGTCCTGACTTTC	CASRPGTSGSGANVLTF
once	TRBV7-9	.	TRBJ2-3	TGTGCCAGCAGCTTAGCCGGAGGAAACACAGATACGCAGTATTTT	CASSLAGGNTDTQYF
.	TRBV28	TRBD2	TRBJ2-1	TGTGCCAGCAGTTTCCCTGGACTAGCCGGCAATGAGCAGTTCTTC	CASSFPGLAGNEQFF
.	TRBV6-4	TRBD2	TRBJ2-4	TGTGCCAGCGTGACTAGCGGGAGGGCCGTGTCTGCCAAAAACATTCAGTACTTC	CASVTSGRAVSAKNIQYF
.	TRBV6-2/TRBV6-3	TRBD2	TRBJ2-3	TGTGCCAGCAGTTACGATGGGGGACTAGCGCCAGATACGCAGTATTTT	CASSYDGGLAPDTQYF
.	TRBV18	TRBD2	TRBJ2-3	TGTGCCAGCTCACCACGTAGCGGGAGGGGTGCAGATACGCAGTATTTT	CASSPRSGRGADTQYF
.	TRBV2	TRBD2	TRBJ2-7	TGTGCCAGCAGAGCGGGAGGGCCATACGAGCAGTACTTC	CASRAGGPYEQYF
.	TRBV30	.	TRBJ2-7	TGTGCCTGGAGTGGGGGCGTGTACGAGCAGTACTTC	CAWSGGVYEQYF
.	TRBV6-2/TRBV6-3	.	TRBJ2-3	TGTGCCAGCAGTTACCGGCAGGGGAGGACAGATACGCAGTATTTT	CASSYRQGRTDTQYF
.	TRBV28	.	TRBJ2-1	TGTGCCAGCAGCTCAGGACTATCGGGCGGATTCTACAATGAGCAGTTCTTC	CASSSGLSGGFYNEQFF
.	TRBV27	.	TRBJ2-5	TGTGCCAGCAGGCCGCAGGGCTATGAGACCCAGTACTTC	CASRPQGYETQYF
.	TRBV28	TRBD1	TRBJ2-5	TGTGCCAGCAGGGTTATGGGACAGGGGCCCCAAGAGACCCAGTACTTC	CASRVMGQGPQETQYF
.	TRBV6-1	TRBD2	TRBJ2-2	TGTGCCAGCAGTGTGGTTTCTAGCGGGAGAGGGATGGCGAACACCGGGGAGCTGTTTTTT	CASSVVSSGRGMANTGELFF
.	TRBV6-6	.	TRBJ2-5	TGTGCCAGCAGTTCCTCCGGGGCCCAAGAGACCCAGTACTTC	CASSSSGAQETQYF
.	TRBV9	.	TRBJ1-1	TGTGCCAGCAGCCCCGGGACCGTCGAAGCTTTCTTT	CASSPGTVEAFF
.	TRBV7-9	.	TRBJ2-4	TGTGCCAGCAGCTTAGCGTGGGGCGACTCAAAAAACATTCAGTACTTC	CASSLAWGDSKNIQYF
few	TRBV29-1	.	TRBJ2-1	TGCAGCGTTGAAGTAGGGGCCCCCGGTGGTAGCAATGAGCAGTTCTTC	CSVEVGAPGGSNEQFF
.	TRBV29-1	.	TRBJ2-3	TGCAGCGTCCTCGGACAGACAGATACGCAGTATTTT	CSVLGQTDTQYF
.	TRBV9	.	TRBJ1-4	TGTGCCAGCAGCGCGCAGGGATATAATGAAAAACTGTTTTTT	CASSAQGYNEKLFF
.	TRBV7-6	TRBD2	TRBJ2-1	TGTGCCAGCAGCTCTAGGGGTACTAGCGGGAGATTGGAGCAGTTCTTC	CASSSRGTSGRLEQFF
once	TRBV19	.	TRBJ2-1	TGTGCCAGTAGTATACCCAGGGGCACACACAATGAGCAGTTCTTC	CASSIPRGTHNEQFF
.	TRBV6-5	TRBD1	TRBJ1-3	TGTGCCAGCAGTCCCCGGGACAGCTCTGGAAACACCATATATTTT	CASSPRDSSGNTIYF
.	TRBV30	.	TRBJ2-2	TGTGCCTGGGGCCTGACAGTTAACACCGGGGAGCTGTTTTTT	CAWGLTVNTGELFF